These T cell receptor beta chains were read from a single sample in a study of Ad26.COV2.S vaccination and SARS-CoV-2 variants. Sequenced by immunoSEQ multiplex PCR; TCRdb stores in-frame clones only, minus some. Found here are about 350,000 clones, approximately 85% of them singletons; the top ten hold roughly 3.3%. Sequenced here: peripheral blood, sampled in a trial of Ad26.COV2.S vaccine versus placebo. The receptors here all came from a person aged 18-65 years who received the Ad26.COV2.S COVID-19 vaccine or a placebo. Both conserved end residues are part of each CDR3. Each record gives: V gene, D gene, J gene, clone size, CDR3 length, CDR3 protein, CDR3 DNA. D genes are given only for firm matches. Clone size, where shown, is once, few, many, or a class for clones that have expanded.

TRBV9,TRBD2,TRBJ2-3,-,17,CASSRTSGRGNTDTQYF,TGTGCCAGCAGCCGGACTAGCGGGAGGGGAAACACAGATACGCAGTATTTT
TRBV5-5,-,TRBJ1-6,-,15,CASSFGPSYNSPLHF,TGTGCCAGCAGCTTTGGGCCCTCCTATAATTCACCCCTCCACTTT
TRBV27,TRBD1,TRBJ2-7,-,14,CASSLSGGVGGQYF,TGTGCCAGCAGTTTATCAGGGGGCGTGGGTGGGCAGTACTTC
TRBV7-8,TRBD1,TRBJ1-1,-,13,CASSRDRGSEAFF,TGTGCCAGCAGTCGAGACAGGGGGAGCGAGGCTTTCTTT
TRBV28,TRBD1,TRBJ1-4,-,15,CASSPGQGVGEKLFF,TGTGCCAGCAGCCCCGGACAGGGGGTTGGTGAAAAACTGTTTTTT
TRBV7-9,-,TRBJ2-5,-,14,CASTGVGRIETQYF,TGTGCCAGCACTGGCGTCGGACGGATAGAGACCCAGTACTTC
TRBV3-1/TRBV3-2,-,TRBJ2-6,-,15,CASSQGQPGANVLTF,TGTGCCAGCAGCCAAGGACAGCCTGGGGCCAACGTCCTGACTTTC
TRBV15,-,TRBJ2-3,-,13,CATTPRFTDTQYF,TGTGCCACCACCCCACGGTTCACAGATACGCAGTATTTT
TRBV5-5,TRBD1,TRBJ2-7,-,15,CASSPTGTDSYEQYF,TGTGCCAGCAGCCCCACAGGGACAGACTCCTACGAGCAGTACTTC
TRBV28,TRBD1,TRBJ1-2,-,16,CASSPPGQGLLYGYTF,TGTGCCAGCAGTCCCCCGGGACAGGGGCTGCTCTATGGCTACACCTTC
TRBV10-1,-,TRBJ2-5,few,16,CASSESRAAAGQTQYF,TGCGCCAGCAGTGAGTCTAGAGCGGCCGCGGGGCAGACCCAGTACTTC
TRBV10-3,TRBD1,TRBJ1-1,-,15,CATVSEGAIGTEAFF,TGTGCCACCGTAAGTGAGGGGGCGATTGGCACTGAAGCTTTCTTT
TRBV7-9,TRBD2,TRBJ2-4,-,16,CASSATSGLAKNIQYF,TGTGCCAGCAGCGCGACTAGCGGGCTAGCCAAAAACATTCAGTACTTC
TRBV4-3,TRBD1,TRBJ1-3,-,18,CASSQDLRTGVVGNTIYF,TGCGCCAGCAGCCAAGATCTAAGGACAGGGGTTGTTGGAAACACCATATATTTT
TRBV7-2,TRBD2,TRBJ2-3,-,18,CASSLRAGGLASTDTQYF,TGTGCCAGCAGCTTACGAGCGGGGGGACTAGCGAGCACAGATACGCAGTATTTT
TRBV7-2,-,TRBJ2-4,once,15,CASSLDRVSKNIQYF,TGTGCCAGCAGCTTAGACAGGGTCTCCAAAAACATTCAGTACTTC
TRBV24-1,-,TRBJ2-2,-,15,CATSDPRRDTGELFF,TGTGCCACCAGTGACCCGCGCCGGGACACCGGGGAGCTGTTTTTT
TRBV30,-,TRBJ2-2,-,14,CAWSRDINTGELFF,TGTGCCTGGAGTCGGGACATAAACACCGGGGAGCTGTTTTTT
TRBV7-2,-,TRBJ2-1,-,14,CASSLIPGYNEQFF,TGTGCCAGCAGCTTAATACCAGGGTACAATGAGCAGTTCTTC
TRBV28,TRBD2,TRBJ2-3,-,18,CTSSFRMAGGRGTDTQYF,TGTACCAGCAGTTTCAGAATGGCGGGAGGGCGGGGCACAGATACGCAGTATTTT
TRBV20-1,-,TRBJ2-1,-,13,CSANEGGYNEQFF,TGCAGTGCTAATGAGGGGGGATACAATGAGCAGTTCTTC
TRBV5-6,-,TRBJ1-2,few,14,CASSFKETNYGYTF,TGTGCCAGCAGCTTTAAGGAAACTAACTATGGCTACACCTTC
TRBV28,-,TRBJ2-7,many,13,CASLKTLSYEQYF,TGTGCCAGCCTTAAGACCCTCTCCTACGAGCAGTACTTC
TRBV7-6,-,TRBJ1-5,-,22,CASSLQRAGGTFPLLSNQPQHF,TGTGCCAGCAGCTTGCAACGAGCTGGGGGGACCTTCCCCTTATTGAGCAATCAGCCCCAGCATTTT
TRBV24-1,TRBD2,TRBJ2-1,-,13,CATSDVTSPRPFF,TGTGCCACCAGTGATGTGACTAGCCCTAGACCGTTCTTC
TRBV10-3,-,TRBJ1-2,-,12,CAISESSYGYTF,TGTGCCATCAGTGAGTCGAGCTATGGCTACACCTTC
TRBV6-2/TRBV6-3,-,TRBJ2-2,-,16,CASSYLGLAGTGELFF,TGTGCCAGCAGTTACTTAGGTCTAGCAGGGACCGGGGAGCTGTTTTTT
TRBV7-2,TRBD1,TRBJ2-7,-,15,CASSQPRDSSYEQYF,TGTGCCAGCAGCCAACCAAGGGACAGTTCCTACGAGCAGTACTTC
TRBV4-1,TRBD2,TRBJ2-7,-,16,CASSQGGVAGGYEQYF,TGCGCCAGCAGCCAAGGAGGGGTAGCGGGGGGCTACGAGCAGTACTTC
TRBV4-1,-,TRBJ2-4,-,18,CASSQDRDEGVAKNIQYF,TGCGCCAGCAGCCAAGACCGTGATGAGGGGGTGGCCAAAAACATTCAGTACTTC
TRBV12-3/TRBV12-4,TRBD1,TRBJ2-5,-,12,CASRSEVGQSYF,TGTGCCAGCAGGTCAGAGGTGGGACAGTCGTACTTC
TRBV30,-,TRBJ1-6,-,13,CAWSGREYSPLHF,TGTGCCTGGAGTGGTAGGGAGTACTCACCCCTCCACTTT
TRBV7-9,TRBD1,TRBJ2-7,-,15,CASSRPPGQSYEQYF,TGTGCCAGCAGCCGACCTCCGGGACAGTCCTACGAGCAGTACTTC
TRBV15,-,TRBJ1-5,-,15,CATSLESGGNQPQHF,TGTGCCACCAGCCTTGAATCCGGGGGGAATCAGCCCCAGCATTTT
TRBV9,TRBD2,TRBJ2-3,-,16,CASSVGLAGEGDTQYF,TGTGCCAGCAGCGTAGGACTAGCGGGAGAAGGAGATACGCAGTATTTT
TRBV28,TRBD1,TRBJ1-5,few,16,CASSLIGRGVNQPQHF,TGTGCCAGCAGTTTAATCGGCAGGGGGGTCAATCAGCCCCAGCATTTT
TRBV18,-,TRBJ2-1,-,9,CASSPPQFF,TGTGCCAGCTCACCGCCCCAGTTCTTC
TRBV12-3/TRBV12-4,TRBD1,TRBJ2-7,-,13,CASSPGQGYEQYF,TGTGCCAGCAGCCCGGGACAGGGTTACGAGCAGTACTTC
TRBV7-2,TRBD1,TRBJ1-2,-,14,CASSPDRGGYGYTF,TGTGCCAGCAGCCCAGACAGGGGAGGCTATGGCTACACCTTC
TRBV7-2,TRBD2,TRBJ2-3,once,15,CASSSPTSGVYTQYF,TGTGCCAGCAGCTCCCCGACTAGCGGGGTGTATACGCAGTATTTT
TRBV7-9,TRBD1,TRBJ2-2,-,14,CASSRDSYTGELFF,TGTGCCAGCAGCCGGGACAGTTACACCGGGGAGCTGTTTTTT
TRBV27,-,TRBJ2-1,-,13,CASSLSSYNEQFF,TGTGCCAGCAGTTTATCCTCCTACAATGAGCAGTTCTTC
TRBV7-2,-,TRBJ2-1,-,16,CASSPEPDPAYNEQFF,TGTGCCAGCAGCCCTGAACCGGACCCCGCCTACAATGAGCAGTTCTTC
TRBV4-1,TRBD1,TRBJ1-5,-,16,CASSQVETGGNQPQHF,TGCGCCAGCAGCCAAGTGGAGACAGGGGGCAATCAGCCCCAGCATTTT
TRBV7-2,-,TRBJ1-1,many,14,CASSLGGKNTEAFF,TGTGCCAGCAGCTTAGGTGGCAAGAACACTGAAGCTTTCTTT
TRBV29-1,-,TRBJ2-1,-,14,CSADRFLQANEQFF,TGCAGCGCCGACCGATTCCTCCAGGCCAATGAGCAGTTCTTC
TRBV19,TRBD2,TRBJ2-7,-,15,CASSIGGGRTYEQYF,TGTGCCAGTAGTATAGGCGGGGGGCGGACCTACGAGCAGTACTTC
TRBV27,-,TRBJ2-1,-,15,CASSPPNRRANEQFF,TGTGCCAGCAGTCCCCCCAACAGGCGGGCCAATGAGCAGTTCTTC
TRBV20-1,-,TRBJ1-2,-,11,CSARAGRGYTF,TGCAGTGCTAGAGCGGGCAGGGGCTACACCTTC
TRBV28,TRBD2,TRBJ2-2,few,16,CASSFGLAGGAGELFF,TGTGCCAGCAGTTTCGGGCTAGCGGGAGGGGCCGGGGAGCTGTTTTTT
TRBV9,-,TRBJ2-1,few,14,CASSTDGIYNEQFF,TGTGCCAGCAGCACGGACGGGATCTACAATGAGCAGTTCTTC
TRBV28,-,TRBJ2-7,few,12,CASSPAGLEQYF,TGTGCCAGCAGTCCGGCTGGTCTCGAGCAGTACTTC
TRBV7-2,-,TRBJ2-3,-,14,CASSLASHTDTQYF,TGTGCCAGCAGCTTAGCGTCCCACACAGATACGCAGTATTTT
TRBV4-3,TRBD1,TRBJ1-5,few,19,CASSQEVPRETGDNQPQHF,TGCGCCAGCAGCCAAGAAGTCCCTCGCGAGACAGGGGACAATCAGCCCCAGCATTTT
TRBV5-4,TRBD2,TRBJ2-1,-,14,CASSRTSGSYEQFF,TGTGCCAGCAGCCGGACTAGCGGGAGTTATGAGCAGTTCTTC